One and the same sample provided the 27 T cell receptor beta chains below, sequenced in a study of T cell responses to AZD1222 COVID-19 vaccine. Some clones are missing from TCRdb's copy, which holds only in-frame ones; the method was immunoSEQ multiplex PCR. The data show over 80,000 clones, approximately 92% seen once. The specimen was peripheral blood, collected on day 0 of AZD1222 vaccination. The receptors were gathered from an adult in good health.

The chain employs TRBV7-2 and TRBJ1-1; D is undetermined. V was shortened by 0 bases and J by 0 bases, with 5 bases between the two germline ends. This CDR3 has 14 residues. The germline CDR1 and CDR2 sequences are SGHTA and FQGNSA. CDR3: CASSLAGMNTEAFF. The CDR3 coding sequence is TGTGCCAGCAGCTTAGCAGGGATGAACACTGAAGCTTTCTTT.

The chain employs TRBV30 and TRBJ2-6, with D uncertain. The CDR3 is 14 amino acids. Trimming pared 7 bases from V and 0 bases from J, leaving 10 bases between. Germline V CDR1 and CDR2: GTSNPN, SVGIG (reference sequence). The chain's CDR3 is CASSLTSGANVLTF. CDR3 nucleotide sequence: TGTGCCTCCTCCCTAACCTCTGGGGCCAACGTCCTGACTTTC.

This chain links TRBV28 with TRBJ2-2; 9 bases agree with TRBD2. Germline-derived CDR1 and CDR2 are MDHEN and SYDVKM. CDR3 length: 18 amino acids. Trimming cost V 2 bases and J 3 bases; bases outside gene matches: 10. CDR3 in DNA: TGTGCCAGCAGTTTACCCTTGGGCGGGAGGGCCCACACCGGGGAGCTGTTTTTT. This gives the protein CASSLPLGGRAHTGELFF.

This chain connects TRBV28 to TRBJ1-1; 7 bases fit TRBD1. Germline V lookup: CDR1 MDHEN, CDR2 SYDVKM. J was trimmed by 4 bases and V by 6 bases; bases with no gene match: 8. This CDR3 region has 14 residues. The CDR3 is CASRISTGATEAFF. In DNA, the CDR3 is TGTGCCAGCAGGATAAGTACAGGGGCCACTGAAGCTTTCTTT.

The J gene is TRBJ1-5, the V gene TRBV6-2 or TRBV6-3, with D tentatively TRBD1 (5 bases). The V end lost 5 bases, the J end lost 0 bases, and 23 bases lay between the germline ends. This CDR3 comprises 19 residues. The V gene's germline CDR1 is MNHEY and CDR2 SVGEGT. CDR3 region: CASSTRVITGTSSNQPQHF. DNA of the CDR3: TGTGCCAGCAGTACCCGTGTGATAACCGGGACGAGTAGCAATCAGCCCCAGCATTTT.

The chain recombines TRBV20-1 with TRBJ2-2; tentatively, D is TRBD1 or TRBD2 (5 bases each). V shed 3 bases and J shed 1 base, with 6 bases lying between them. The CDR3 totals 13 residues. CDR1 and CDR2 from the germline V gene are DFQATT and SNEGSKA (reference sequence). CDR3: CSASGGNTGELFF. In DNA, the CDR3 is TGCAGTGCTAGTGGGGGGAACACCGGGGAGCTGTTTTTT.

The rearrangement links TRBV5-1 to TRBJ1-1; 11 bases agree with TRBD1. CDR1 is SGHRS, CDR2 YFSETQ, per germline. Trimming at V came to 3 bases and at J to 5 bases, leaving 3 bases not matched to a gene. The CDR3 has 14 amino acids. The CDR3 loop is CASSWTGGGTEAFF. The CDR3 coding sequence is TGCGCCAGCAGCTGGACAGGGGGCGGGACTGAAGCTTTCTTT.

V is TRBV28 and J is TRBJ1-4; D is perhaps TRBD1 (5 bases). Trimming cost V 7 bases and J 5 bases, with 17 bases left between them. Germline V CDR1 and CDR2: MDHEN, SYDVKM. The CDR3 consists of 15 residues. Here the CDR3 DNA reads TGTGCCAGCAAACATGGAGGGGACGGGAATGAAAAACTGTTTTTT. Translating it yields CASKHGGDGNEKLFF. The complete variable domain, with remaining parts taken from reference TRBV28 and TRBJ1-4, reads DVKVTQSSRYLVKRTGEKVFLECVQDMDHENMFWYRQDPGLGLRLIYFSYDVKMKEKGDIPEGYSVSREKKERFSLILESASTNQTSMYLCASKHGGDGNEKLFFGSGTQLSVL.

V usage is TRBV28 and J usage is TRBJ2-5; 14 nucleotides align to TRBD2. CDR1 and CDR2 (germline): MDHEN, SYDVKM. Germline trimming cut 5 bases from V and 5 bases from J; bases unmatched to any gene: 13. This CDR3 region has 18 residues. CDR3 sequence reads: CASSPVRLAGGGRETQYF. CDR3 in DNA: TGTGCCAGCAGTCCCGTCCGACTAGCGGGAGGGGGTCGGGAGACCCAGTACTTC.

The chain is built from TRBV7-9 and TRBJ2-2, with D hard to call. The CDR3 has 15 residues. The V gene's germline CDR1 is SEHNR and CDR2 FQNEAQ (reference sequence). V gave up 5 bases and J gave up 0 bases, with 10 bases separating them. Here the CDR3 DNA reads TGTGCCAGCAGCCATCGGGCCACGAACACCGGGGAGCTGTTTTTT. Protein: CASSHRATNTGELFF.

The V call is TRBV7-2, the J call TRBJ2-5; D is possibly TRBD2 (6 bases). The CDR3 sequence is 16 residues long. Trimming left V 1 base short and J 1 base short, with 13 bases between. Germline values: CDR1 SGHTA, CDR2 FQGNSA. CDR3 bases: TGTGCCAGCAGCTTAGGTTACCTAGCGATCCAAGAGACCCAGTACTTC. It is translated as CASSLGYLAIQETQYF. Full variable domain (rest looked up from reference TRBV7-2 and TRBJ2-5): GAGVSQSPSNKVTEKGKDVELRCDPISGHTALYWYRQSLGQGLEFLIYFQGNSAPDKSGLPSDRFSAERTGGSVSTLTIQRTQQEDSAVYLCASSLGYLAIQETQYFGPGTRLLVL.

This rearrangement joins TRBV2 to TRBJ1-5, with a weak D call TRBD1 (5 bases). The germline V gene has CDR1 SNHLY and CDR2 FYNNEI. V lost 6 bases and J 0 bases, leaving 12 bases between the germline ends. The CDR3 runs 15 residues. The CDR3 DNA reads as TGTGCCAGCAGGGGGACCGATTATAGCAATCAGCCCCAGCATTTT. It translates to CASRGTDYSNQPQHF.

Here the CDR3 reads CASSEYLSGQGVYNEQFF. The CDR3 nucleotides read TGTGCCAGCAGTGAATATTTGTCGGGACAGGGAGTCTACAATGAGCAGTTCTTC. The V gene is TRBV28, the J gene TRBJ2-1, with 9 bases aligning to TRBD1. The V gene's germline CDR1 is MDHEN and CDR2 SYDVKM. The CDR3 covers 18 residues. Trimming cost V 5 bases and J 3 bases; bases outside gene matches: 14.

The chain carries TRBV10-3 and TRBJ2-7; possible D gene TRBD1, 6 bases. Per germline, CDR1 ENHRY and CDR2 SYGVKD. The CDR3 totals 15 residues. V lost 0 bases and J lost 0, with 9 bases in between. The chain's CDR3 is CAISESTGSSYEQYF. The DNA of the CDR3 is TGTGCCATCAGTGAGTCGACAGGTTCCTCCTACGAGCAGTACTTC.

CDR3 region: CASSLVLAGGVDTQYF. Here the CDR3 DNA reads TGCGCCAGCAGCTTGGTCCTAGCGGGAGGAGTAGATACGCAGTATTTT. This chain links TRBV5-1 with TRBJ2-3, with 11 bases identical to TRBD2. The CDR3 totals 16 residues. In germline, CDR1 is SGHRS, CDR2 YFSETQ. After removal of 0 bases from V and 5 bases from J, the junction contained 5 bases not matched to a gene. The full variable domain, completed using reference TRBV5-1 and TRBJ2-3, is KAGVTQTPRYLIKTRGQQVTLSCSPISGHRSVSWYQQTPGQGLQFLFEYFSETQRNKGNFPGRFSGRQFSNSRSEMNVSTLELGDSALYLCASSLVLAGGVDTQYFGPGTRLTVL.

This clone appeared once. The genes are TRBV2 and TRBJ1-5; TRBD1 matches at 8 bases. The CDR3 loop spans 15 amino acids. CDR1 SNHLY and CDR2 FYNNEI come from the germline V gene. Trimming cost V 3 bases and J 6 bases; bases outside gene matches: 7. CDR3 sequence: CASSDLRDRSQPQHF. Here the CDR3 DNA reads TGTGCCAGCAGTGACCTCCGGGACAGGAGTCAGCCCCAGCATTTT.

This sequence joins TRBV28 and TRBJ2-7, with 10 nucleotides matching TRBD2. V trimming: 6 bases; J trimming: 0 bases; junction bases outside the gene matches: 5. The CDR3 sequence is 15 residues long. The germline gives CDR1 MDHEN, CDR2 SYDVKM. CDR3 sequence: CASRLLAGDSYEQYF. For the CDR3, the DNA is TGTGCCAGCAGACTCCTAGCGGGAGACTCCTACGAGCAGTACTTC.

V gene TRBV5-5 combines with J gene TRBJ2-3, with 9 bases aligning to TRBD2. The junction had 6 bases not matched to a gene; V was cut back by 5 bases and J by 2 bases. There are 15 residues in the CDR3. Germline V gene lookup returns CDR1 SGHKS and CDR2 YYEKEE (reference sequence). The CDR3 bases are TGTGCCAGCAGTTATAGCGGGAGCGTCACAGATACGCAGTATTTT. Its protein is CASSYSGSVTDTQYF. The complete variable domain, with remaining parts taken from reference TRBV5-5 and TRBJ2-3, reads DAGVTQSPTHLIKTRGQQVTLRCSPISGHKSVSWYQQVLGQGPQFIFQYYEKEERGRGNFPDRFSARQFPNYSSELNVNALLLGDSALYLCASSYSGSVTDTQYFGPGTRLTVL.

V gene TRBV11-2 combines with J gene TRBJ2-4; D unclear. Germline CDR1 is SGHAT and CDR2 is FQNNGV. This CDR3 has 15 residues. V gave up 4 bases and J gave up 5 bases, with 15 bases separating them. The CDR3 region is CASSWRTGTQNIQYF. DNA of the CDR3: TGTGCCAGCAGCTGGCGGACGGGTACGCAAAACATTCAGTACTTC.

This chain links TRBV19 with TRBJ2-3, with D tentatively TRBD1 or TRBD2 (5 bases each). Deletions cut 3 bases from V and 6 bases from J, with 10 bases between. The length of the CDR3 is 13 residues. Germline CDR1 is LNHDA and CDR2 is SQIVND (reference sequence). CDR3 coding DNA: TGTGCCAGTAGTATCGTAGGGGAGGATACGCAGTATTTT. This translates into CASSIVGEDTQYF.

In DNA, the CDR3 is TGTGCCAGCAGCGGACTAGCGGCATTAGCCAAAAACATTCAGTACTTC. Amino acids: CASSGLAALAKNIQYF. This chain joins TRBV25-1 and TRBJ2-4, with 10 bases identical to TRBD2. CDR1 is MGHDK and CDR2 is SYGVNS in the germline V gene. The V segment lost 6 bases and the J segment 0 bases; nucleotides outside the gene matches: 5. CDR3 size: 16 residues.

This clone appeared a few times. The genes are TRBV7-9 and TRBJ2-7, with 9 bases identical to TRBD1. V shed 5 bases and J 2 bases; nucleotides not matched to a gene: 4. CDR1 and CDR2 (germline): SEHNR, FQNEAQ (reference sequence). This CDR3 is built from 14 residues. CDR3 sequence: CASSTGQGAYEQYF. The CDR3 DNA reads TGTGCCAGCAGCACGGGACAGGGAGCCTACGAGCAGTACTTC.

The table lists this clone with a few counts. This chain uses TRBV18 with TRBJ2-7; 8 nucleotides align to TRBD1. V trimming: 3 bases; J trimming: 3 bases; junction bases outside the gene matches: 7. Germline V gene lookup returns CDR1 KGHSH and CDR2 LQKENI. CDR3 length: 15 amino acids. The CDR3 DNA sequence: TGTGCCAGCTCACCCCCGGGCGGACAGGGCTACGAGCAGTACTTC. Protein: CASSPPGGQGYEQYF.

The J gene is TRBJ2-7, the V gene TRBV9; no definite D call. This CDR3 has 13 amino acids. Germline V CDR1 and CDR2: SGDLS, YYNGEE. V shed 0 bases and J shed 5 bases, with 9 bases lying between them. The CDR3 DNA follows: TGTGCCAGCAGCGTAGGCATGAGGAACGAGCAGTACTTC. Encoded protein: CASSVGMRNEQYF. Full variable domain (remainder filled in from reference TRBV9 and TRBJ2-7): DSGVTQTPKHLITATGQRVTLRCSPRSGDLSVYWYQQSLDQGLQFLIQYYNGEERAKGNILERFSAQQFPDLHSELNLSSLELGDSALYFCASSVGMRNEQYFGPGTRLTVT.

The V gene is TRBV19, the J gene TRBJ1-1; the D is unclear. The V end lost 1 base, the J end lost 1 base, and 7 bases lay between the germline ends. Per germline, CDR1 LNHDA and CDR2 SQIVND (reference sequence). This CDR3 comprises 14 residues. The CDR3 sequence is CASSIVLGNTEAFF. CDR3 DNA sequence: TGTGCCAGTAGTATAGTGTTGGGGAACACTGAAGCTTTCTTT.

This chain joins TRBV7-2 and TRBJ2-1; 8 bases are shared with TRBD2. CDR1 SGHTA and CDR2 FQGNSA come from the germline V gene. V shed 4 bases, J shed 7 bases, and the junction held 6 bases outside the gene matches. This CDR3 has 14 amino acids. The CDR3 here is CASSSPGLGNEQFF. CDR3 in DNA: TGTGCCAGCAGCTCACCGGGACTAGGAAATGAGCAGTTCTTC.

This sequence joins TRBV21-1 and TRBJ2-7. TRBV21-1 corresponds to a pseudogene. The CDR3 is made up of 15 amino acids. The CDR3 region is CASSKRGRTVYEQYF. CDR3 coding DNA: TGTGCCAGCAGCAAACGTGGGCGGACGGTCTACGAGCAGTACTTC.